The clone carrying this T cell receptor (beta chain) was observed at least ten times. Its antigen is as yet unknown. These data belong to a study of T cell repertoires in cytomegalovirus infection. Whole-study context: A matching HLA type, together with CMV infection, was signaled by public TCR beta signatures. Study-level results: There were HLA-C-restricted CMV-specific TCR beta clonotypes dominating the ex vivo response.

The CDR3 sequence is 16 residues long. The germline V gene has CDR1 SGHAT and CDR2 FQDESV (reference sequence). Trimming cost V 1 base and J 0 bases, with 7 bases left between them. TCRdb itself ran the reads through MiXCR, one entry per CDR3 protein. The data show 680,000 or so distinct CDR3 sequences, about a third seen once. The specimen was PBMCs. The rearrangement joins TRBV11-1 to TRBJ2-6; D is unclear. This TCR came from a human donor in good health (CMV status not recorded). Some clones in this sample may be carry-over from other donors' samples. CDR3 loop: CASSLGWTSGANVLTF. DNA for the CDR3: TGTGCCAGCAGCTTAGGTTGGACCTCTGGGGCCAACGTCCTGACTTTC.